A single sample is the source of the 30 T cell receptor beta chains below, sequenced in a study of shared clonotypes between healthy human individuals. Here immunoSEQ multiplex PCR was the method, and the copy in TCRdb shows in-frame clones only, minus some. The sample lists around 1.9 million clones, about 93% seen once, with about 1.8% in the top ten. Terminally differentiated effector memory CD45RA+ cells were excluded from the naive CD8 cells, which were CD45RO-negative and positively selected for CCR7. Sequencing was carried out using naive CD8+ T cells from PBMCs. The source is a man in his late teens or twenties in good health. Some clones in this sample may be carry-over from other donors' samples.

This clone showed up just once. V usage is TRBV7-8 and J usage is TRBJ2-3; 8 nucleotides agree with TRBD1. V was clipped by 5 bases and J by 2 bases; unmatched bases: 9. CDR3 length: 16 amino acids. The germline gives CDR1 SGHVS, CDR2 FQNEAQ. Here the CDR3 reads CASSNPGQAITDTQYF. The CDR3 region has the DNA TGTGCCAGCAGCAACCCGGGACAGGCGATCACAGATACGCAGTATTTT.

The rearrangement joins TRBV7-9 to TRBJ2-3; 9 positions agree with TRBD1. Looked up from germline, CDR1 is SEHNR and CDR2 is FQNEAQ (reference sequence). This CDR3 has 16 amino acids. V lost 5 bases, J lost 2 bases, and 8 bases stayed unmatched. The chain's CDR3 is CASSERDRAFTDTQYF. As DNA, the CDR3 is TGTGCCAGCAGCGAACGGGACAGGGCGTTCACAGATACGCAGTATTTT.

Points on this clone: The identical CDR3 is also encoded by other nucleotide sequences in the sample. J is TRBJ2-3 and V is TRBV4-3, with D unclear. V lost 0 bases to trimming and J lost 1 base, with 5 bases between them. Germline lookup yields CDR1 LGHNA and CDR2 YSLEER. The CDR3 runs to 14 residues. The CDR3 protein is CASSQDEGTDTQYF. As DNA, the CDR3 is TGCGCCAGCAGCCAAGACGAGGGCACAGATACGCAGTATTTT.

CDR3 sequence: CASSKRVDRVEGNTIYF. The CDR3 nucleotides are TGTGCCAGCAGCAAAAGGGTCGACAGGGTGGAAGGAAACACCATATATTTT. The chain carries TRBV7-7 and TRBJ1-3; 7 nucleotides line up with TRBD1. J lost 4 bases, V lost 5 bases, and 14 bases had no gene match. Germline-derived CDR1 and CDR2 are SSHAT and FNYEAQ (reference sequence). The CDR3 has 17 residues.

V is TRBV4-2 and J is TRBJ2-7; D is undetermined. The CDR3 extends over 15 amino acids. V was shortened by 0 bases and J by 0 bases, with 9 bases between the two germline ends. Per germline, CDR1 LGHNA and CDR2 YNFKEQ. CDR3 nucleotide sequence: TGTGCCAGCAGCCAAGATACGAGTACCTCCTACGAGCAGTACTTC. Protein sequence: CASSQDTSTSYEQYF.

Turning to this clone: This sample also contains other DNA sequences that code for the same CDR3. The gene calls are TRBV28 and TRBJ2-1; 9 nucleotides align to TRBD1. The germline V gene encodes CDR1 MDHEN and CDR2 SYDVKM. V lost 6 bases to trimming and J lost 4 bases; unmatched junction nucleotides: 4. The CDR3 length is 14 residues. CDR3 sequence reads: CASSPDRGYNEQFF. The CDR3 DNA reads TGTGCCAGCAGCCCAGACAGGGGGTACAATGAGCAGTTCTTC.

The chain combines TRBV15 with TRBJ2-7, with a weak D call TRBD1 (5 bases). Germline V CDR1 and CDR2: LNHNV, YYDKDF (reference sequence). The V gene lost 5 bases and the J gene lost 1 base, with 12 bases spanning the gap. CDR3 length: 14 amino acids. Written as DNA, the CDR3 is TGTGCCACCAGCCCGAAACGACAGTCCTACGAGCAGTACTTC. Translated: CATSPKRQSYEQYF.

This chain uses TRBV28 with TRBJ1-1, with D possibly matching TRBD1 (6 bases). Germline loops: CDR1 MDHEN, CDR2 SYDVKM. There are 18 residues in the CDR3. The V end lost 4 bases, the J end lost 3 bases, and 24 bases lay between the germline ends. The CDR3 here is CASSSPAEGGLGDTEAFF. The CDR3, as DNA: TGTGCCAGCAGTTCCCCGGCTGAGGGGGGGTTAGGTGACACTGAAGCTTTCTTT. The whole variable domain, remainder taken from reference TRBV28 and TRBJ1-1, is DVKVTQSSRYLVKRTGEKVFLECVQDMDHENMFWYRQDPGLGLRLIYFSYDVKMKEKGDIPEGYSVSREKKERFSLILESASTNQTSMYLCASSSPAEGGLGDTEAFFGQGTRLTVV.

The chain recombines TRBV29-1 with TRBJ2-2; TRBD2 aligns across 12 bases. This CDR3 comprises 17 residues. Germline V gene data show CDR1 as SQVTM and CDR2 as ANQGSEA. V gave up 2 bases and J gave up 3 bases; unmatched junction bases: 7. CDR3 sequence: CSVERLAGGIYTGELFF. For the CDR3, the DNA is TGCAGCGTTGAAAGGCTAGCGGGAGGGATATACACCGGGGAGCTGTTTTTT.

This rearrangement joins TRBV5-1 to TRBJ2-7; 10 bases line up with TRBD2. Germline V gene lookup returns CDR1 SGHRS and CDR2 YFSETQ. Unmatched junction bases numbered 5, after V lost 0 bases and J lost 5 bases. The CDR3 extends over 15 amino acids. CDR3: CASSLASGRVHEQYF. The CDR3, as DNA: TGCGCCAGCAGCTTGGCTAGCGGGAGAGTGCACGAGCAGTACTTC.

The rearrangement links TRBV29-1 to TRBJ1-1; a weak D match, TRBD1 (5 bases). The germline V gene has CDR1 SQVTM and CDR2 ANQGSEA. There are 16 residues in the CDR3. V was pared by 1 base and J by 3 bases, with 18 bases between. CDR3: CSVEGGARVSDTEAFF. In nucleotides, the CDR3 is TGCAGCGTTGAAGGGGGCGCGAGGGTTTCGGACACTGAAGCTTTCTTT.

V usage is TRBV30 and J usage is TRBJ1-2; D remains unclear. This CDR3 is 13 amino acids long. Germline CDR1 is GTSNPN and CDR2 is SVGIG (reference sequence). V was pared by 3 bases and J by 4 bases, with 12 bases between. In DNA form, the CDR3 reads TGTGCCTGGAGAAGAGTTCGGGCCTATGGCTACACCTTC. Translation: CAWRRVRAYGYTF.

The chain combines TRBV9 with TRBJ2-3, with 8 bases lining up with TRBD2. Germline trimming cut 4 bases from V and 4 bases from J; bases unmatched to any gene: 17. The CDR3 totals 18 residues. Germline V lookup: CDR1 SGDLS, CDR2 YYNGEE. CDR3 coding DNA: TGTGCCAGCAGCTCCCCCGGGGGAAGCGGGAGTTCCCCAGATACGCAGTATTTT. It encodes CASSSPGGSGSSPDTQYF.

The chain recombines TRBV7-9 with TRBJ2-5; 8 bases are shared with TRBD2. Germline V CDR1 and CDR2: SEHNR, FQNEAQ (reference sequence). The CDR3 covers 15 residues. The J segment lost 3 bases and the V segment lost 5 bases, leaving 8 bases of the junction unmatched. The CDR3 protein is CASSHREGTKETQYF. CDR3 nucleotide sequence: TGTGCCAGCAGCCACCGGGAGGGGACTAAAGAGACCCAGTACTTC. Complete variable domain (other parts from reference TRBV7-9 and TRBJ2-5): DTGVSQNPRHKITKRGQNVTFRCDPISEHNRLYWYRQTLGQGPEFLTYFQNEAQLEKSRLLSDRFSAERPKGSFSTLEIQRTEQGDSAMYLCASSHREGTKETQYFGPGTRLLVL.

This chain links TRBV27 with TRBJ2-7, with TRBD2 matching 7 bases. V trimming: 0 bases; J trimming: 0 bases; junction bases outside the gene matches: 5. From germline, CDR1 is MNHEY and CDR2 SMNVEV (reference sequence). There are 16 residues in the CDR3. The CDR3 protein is CASSLSGTISSYEQYF. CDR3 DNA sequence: TGTGCCAGCAGTTTATCGGGGACTATCAGCTCCTACGAGCAGTACTTC.

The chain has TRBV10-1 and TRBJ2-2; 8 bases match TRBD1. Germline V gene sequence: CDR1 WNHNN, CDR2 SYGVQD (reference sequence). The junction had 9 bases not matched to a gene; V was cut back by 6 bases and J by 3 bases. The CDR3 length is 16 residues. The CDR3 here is CASSPTRGPDTGELFF. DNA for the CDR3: TGCGCCAGCAGCCCAACCAGGGGGCCTGACACCGGGGAGCTGTTTTTT.

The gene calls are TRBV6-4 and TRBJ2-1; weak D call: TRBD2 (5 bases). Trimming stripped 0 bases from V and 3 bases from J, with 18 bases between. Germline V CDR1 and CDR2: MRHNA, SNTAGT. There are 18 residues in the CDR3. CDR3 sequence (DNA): TGTGCCAGCAGTGACTCGTTATTTGGGAGTTGGGGCTACAATGAGCAGTTCTTC. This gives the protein CASSDSLFGSWGYNEQFF.

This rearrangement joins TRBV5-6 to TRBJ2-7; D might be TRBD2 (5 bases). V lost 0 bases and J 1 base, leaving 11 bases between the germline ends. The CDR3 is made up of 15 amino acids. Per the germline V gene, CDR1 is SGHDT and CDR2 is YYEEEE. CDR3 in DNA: TGTGCCAGCAGCTTGGGGGCCTGGAGGTCCTACGAGCAGTACTTC. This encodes CASSLGAWRSYEQYF.

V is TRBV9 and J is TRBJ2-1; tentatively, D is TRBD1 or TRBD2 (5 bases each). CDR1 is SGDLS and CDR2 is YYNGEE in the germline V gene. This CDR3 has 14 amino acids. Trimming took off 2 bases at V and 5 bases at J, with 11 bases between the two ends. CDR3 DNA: TGTGCCAGCAGCGTTGGGGGATTCGACAATGAGCAGTTCTTC. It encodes CASSVGGFDNEQFF.

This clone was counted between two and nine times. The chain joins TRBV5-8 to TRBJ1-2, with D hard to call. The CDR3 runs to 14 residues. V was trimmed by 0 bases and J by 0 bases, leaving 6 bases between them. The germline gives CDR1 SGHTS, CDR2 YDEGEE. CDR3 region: CASSLDSANYGYTF. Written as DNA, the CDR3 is TGTGCCAGCAGCTTGGACAGTGCTAACTATGGCTACACCTTC.

This CDR3 reads CASSYSGDSLGALHF. Written as DNA, the CDR3 is TGTGCCAGCAGTTACAGCGGCGACTCCCTTGGGGCCCTCCACTTT. The J gene is TRBJ1-6, the V gene TRBV6-5; D remains ambiguous. This CDR3 region has 15 residues. Germline assignment: CDR1 MNHEY and CDR2 SVGAGI. Trimming removed 2 bases at V and 14 bases at J, with 19 bases between.

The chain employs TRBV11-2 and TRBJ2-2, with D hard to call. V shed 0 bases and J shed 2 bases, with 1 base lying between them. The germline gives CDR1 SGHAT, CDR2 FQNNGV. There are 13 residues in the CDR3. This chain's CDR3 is CASSLENTGELFF. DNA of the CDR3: TGTGCCAGCAGCTTAGAAAACACCGGGGAGCTGTTTTTT.

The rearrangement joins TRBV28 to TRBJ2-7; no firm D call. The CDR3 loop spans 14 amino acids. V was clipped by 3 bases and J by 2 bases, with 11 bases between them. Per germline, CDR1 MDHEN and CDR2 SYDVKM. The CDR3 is CASSFSGLPYEQYF. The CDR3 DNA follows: TGTGCCAGCAGTTTCTCCGGGCTCCCCTACGAGCAGTACTTC. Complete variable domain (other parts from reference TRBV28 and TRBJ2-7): DVKVTQSSRYLVKRTGEKVFLECVQDMDHENMFWYRQDPGLGLRLIYFSYDVKMKEKGDIPEGYSVSREKKERFSLILESASTNQTSMYLCASSFSGLPYEQYFGPGTRLTVT.

CDR3 coding DNA: TGTGCCAGCAGCTTAGGCTGGCCAGGAGAACTTAGCGCAGATACGCAGTATTTT. It codes for CASSLGWPGELSADTQYF. The rearrangement uses TRBV7-6 and TRBJ2-3; a weak D match, TRBD2 (5 bases). The CDR3 loop spans 18 amino acids. Germline V CDR1 and CDR2: SGHVS, FNYEAQ. Between the trimmed V and J ends, which lost 1 base and 4 bases, there was a span of 21 bases.

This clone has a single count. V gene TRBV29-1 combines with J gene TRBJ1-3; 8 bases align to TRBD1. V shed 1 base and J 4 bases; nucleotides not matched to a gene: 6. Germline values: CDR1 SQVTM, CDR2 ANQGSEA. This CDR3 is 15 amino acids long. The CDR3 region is CSVEGGQVAGNTIYF. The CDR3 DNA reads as TGCAGCGTTGAAGGGGGACAGGTTGCGGGAAACACCATATATTTT.

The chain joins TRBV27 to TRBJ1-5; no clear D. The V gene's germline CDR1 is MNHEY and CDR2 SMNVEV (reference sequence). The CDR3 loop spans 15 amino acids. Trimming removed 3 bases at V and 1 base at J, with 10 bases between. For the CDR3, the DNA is TGTGCCAGCAGTTTTGGTTTAGGGAGCAATCAGCCCCAGCATTTT. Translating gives CASSFGLGSNQPQHF.

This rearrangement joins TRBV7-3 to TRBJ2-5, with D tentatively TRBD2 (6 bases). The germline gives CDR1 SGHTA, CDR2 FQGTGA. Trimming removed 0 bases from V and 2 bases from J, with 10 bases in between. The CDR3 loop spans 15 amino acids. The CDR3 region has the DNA TGTGCCAGCAGCTTAACGCATAGCGGACAAGAGACCCAGTACTTC. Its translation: CASSLTHSGQETQYF.

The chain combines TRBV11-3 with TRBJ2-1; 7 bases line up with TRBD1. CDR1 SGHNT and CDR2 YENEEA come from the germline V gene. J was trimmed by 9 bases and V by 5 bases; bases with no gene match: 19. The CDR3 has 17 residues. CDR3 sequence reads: CASSPHWTGDLNGEQFF. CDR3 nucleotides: TGTGCCAGCAGCCCCCATTGGACAGGAGACCTTAATGGTGAGCAGTTCTTC.

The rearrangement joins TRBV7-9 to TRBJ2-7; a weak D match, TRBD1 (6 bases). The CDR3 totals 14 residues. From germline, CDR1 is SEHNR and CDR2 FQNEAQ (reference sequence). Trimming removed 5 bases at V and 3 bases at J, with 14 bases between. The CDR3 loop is CASSPGAGDYEQYF. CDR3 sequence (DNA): TGTGCCAGCAGCCCTGGGGCAGGGGACTACGAGCAGTACTTC.

In nucleotides, the CDR3 is TGTGCCAGCAGCCGCCTGAATGGGGAGGGCACTGAAGCTTTCTTT. This codes for CASSRLNGEGTEAFF. V is TRBV7-9 and J is TRBJ1-1; D ambiguous. CDR3 length equals 15 residues. Trimming pared 5 bases from V and 4 bases from J, leaving 17 bases between. CDR1 is SEHNR and CDR2 is FQNEAQ in the germline V gene (reference sequence).